Listed below are T cell receptor beta chains from one sample, sequenced in a study of cytomegalovirus exposure and HLA in healthy donors. Sequenced by immunoSEQ multiplex PCR; TCRdb stores in-frame clones only, minus some. The sample includes about 100,000 clones, around 80% of them seen just once. Source material: PBMCs. These receptors were taken from a woman aged 40 to 55 in good health and CMV-seronegative. Each CDR3 is given with its conserved first and last residue. A D gene is named only where the DNA matches it firmly. A row's size may be missing; if present it is once, few, many or a size class.

CDR3 protein: CASSEGSISYYEQYF; CDR3 DNA: TGTGCCAGTTCGGAGGGCAGTATTTCCTATTACGAGCAGTACTTC; D gene: NA; clone size: NA; J gene: TRBJ2-7; V gene: TRBV19
CDR3 protein: CASRGGIVSDTQYF; CDR3 DNA: TGTGCCAGTAGGGGGGGAATCGTTTCAGATACGCAGTATTTT; D gene: NA; clone size: NA; J gene: TRBJ2-3; V gene: TRBV19
CDR3 protein: CASSPGQGPFYEQYF; CDR3 DNA: TGTGCCAGCTCACCAGGACAGGGCCCCTTCTACGAGCAGTACTTC; D gene: TRBD1; clone size: NA; J gene: TRBJ2-7; V gene: TRBV18
CDR3 protein: CASSSPLAGGVNEQFF; CDR3 DNA: TGTGCCAGCAGTTCTCCACTAGCGGGAGGTGTCAATGAGCAGTTCTTC; D gene: TRBD2; clone size: few; J gene: TRBJ2-1; V gene: TRBV5-4
CDR3 protein: CASSLGQNYEQYF; CDR3 DNA: TGTGCCAGCAGCTTAGGGCAGAACTACGAGCAGTACTTC; D gene: NA; clone size: NA; J gene: TRBJ2-7; V gene: TRBV7-2
CDR3 protein: CASSTPGQGTDTQYF; CDR3 DNA: TGTGCCAGCAGTACCCCGGGACAGGGTACAGATACGCAGTATTTT; D gene: TRBD1; clone size: NA; J gene: TRBJ2-3; V gene: TRBV27
CDR3 protein: CASSPTGAQNTGELFF; CDR3 DNA: TGTGCCAGCAGTCCCACAGGGGCTCAAAACACCGGGGAGCTGTTTTTT; D gene: TRBD1; clone size: NA; J gene: TRBJ2-2; V gene: TRBV28
CDR3 protein: CASSLPGTSRTDTQYF; CDR3 DNA: TGTGCCAGCAGCCTTCCCGGGACTAGCCGCACAGATACGCAGTATTTT; D gene: TRBD2; clone size: NA; J gene: TRBJ2-3; V gene: TRBV5-4
CDR3 protein: CASSEQLAMPEQYF; CDR3 DNA: TGTGCCAGCAGCGAACAACTAGCGATGCCCGAGCAGTACTTC; D gene: TRBD2; clone size: NA; J gene: TRBJ2-7; V gene: TRBV2
CDR3 protein: CASSYLPPIISGKGYNEQFF; CDR3 DNA: TGTGCCAGCAGTTATCTCCCACCTATTATTAGCGGGAAGGGCTACAATGAGCAGTTCTTC; D gene: TRBD2; clone size: NA; J gene: TRBJ2-1; V gene: TRBV28
CDR3 protein: CASSLLVGADTQYF; CDR3 DNA: TGCGCCAGCAGCCTCCTGGTGGGAGCAGATACGCAGTATTTT; D gene: NA; clone size: NA; J gene: TRBJ2-3; V gene: TRBV10-1
CDR3 protein: CASSFTGNYGYTF; CDR3 DNA: TGTGCCAGCAGTTTTACAGGCAACTATGGCTACACCTTC; D gene: NA; clone size: NA; J gene: TRBJ1-2; V gene: TRBV28
CDR3 protein: CASSGSGTGGEQYF; CDR3 DNA: TGTGCCAGCAGCGGAAGCGGAACAGGGGGCGAGCAGTACTTC; D gene: TRBD1; clone size: NA; J gene: TRBJ2-7; V gene: TRBV7-9
CDR3 protein: CASSLGTEKETQYF; CDR3 DNA: TGTGCCAGCTCACTAGGGACAGAGAAAGAGACCCAGTACTTC; D gene: TRBD1; clone size: NA; J gene: TRBJ2-5; V gene: TRBV18
CDR3 protein: CSASSYNEQFF; CDR3 DNA: TGCAGTGCCTCTAGCTACAATGAGCAGTTCTTC; D gene: NA; clone size: once; J gene: TRBJ2-1; V gene: TRBV20-1
CDR3 protein: CATSKLAGANYGYTF; CDR3 DNA: TGTGCCACCAGCAAATTGGCCGGAGCTAACTATGGCTACACCTTC; D gene: NA; clone size: NA; J gene: TRBJ1-2; V gene: TRBV15
CDR3 protein: CASSYTSGAPGTQYF; CDR3 DNA: TGTGCCAGCAGCTATACTAGCGGGGCGCCCGGGACCCAGTACTTC; D gene: TRBD2; clone size: NA; J gene: TRBJ2-5; V gene: TRBV11-2
CDR3 protein: CASRSDRYSPLHF; CDR3 DNA: TGTGCCAGCAGATCGGACAGGTATTCACCCCTCCACTTT; D gene: TRBD1; clone size: once; J gene: TRBJ1-6; V gene: TRBV6-6
CDR3 protein: CASSLQDGDNEQFF; CDR3 DNA: TGTGCCAGCAGCCTACAGGACGGAGACAATGAGCAGTTCTTC; D gene: NA; clone size: NA; J gene: TRBJ2-1; V gene: TRBV13
CDR3 protein: CASTNINLVEEQFF; CDR3 DNA: TGTGCCAGTACTAACATCAACCTAGTGGAGGAGCAGTTCTTC; D gene: NA; clone size: NA; J gene: TRBJ2-1; V gene: TRBV19
CDR3 protein: CASSLDGLAAETQYF; CDR3 DNA: TGTGCCAGCAGCTTAGACGGACTAGCTGCAGAGACCCAGTACTTC; D gene: TRBD2; clone size: NA; J gene: TRBJ2-5; V gene: TRBV7-2
CDR3 protein: CASTAGGPLGGEQYF; CDR3 DNA: TGCGCCAGCACGGCAGGGGGCCCCTTAGGCGGCGAGCAGTACTTC; D gene: TRBD1; clone size: NA; J gene: TRBJ2-7; V gene: TRBV5-1
CDR3 protein: CAISFLTASSGNTIYF; CDR3 DNA: TGTGCCATCAGTTTCTTGACAGCCAGCTCTGGAAACACCATATATTTT; D gene: NA; clone size: NA; J gene: TRBJ1-3; V gene: TRBV10-3
CDR3 protein: CASSLMSDCNEQFF; CDR3 DNA: TGTGCCAGCAGCTTGATGTCAGATTGCAATGAGCAGTTCTTC; D gene: NA; clone size: NA; J gene: TRBJ2-1; V gene: TRBV5-4
CDR3 protein: CASSLGRQGYGYTF; CDR3 DNA: TGTGCCAGCAGCTTAGGTCGACAGGGCTATGGCTACACCTTC; D gene: TRBD1; clone size: NA; J gene: TRBJ1-2; V gene: TRBV7-2
CDR3 protein: CASSVTGSGNQPQHF; CDR3 DNA: TGTGCCAGCAGCGTAACAGGGTCGGGCAATCAGCCCCAGCATTTT; D gene: NA; clone size: NA; J gene: TRBJ1-5; V gene: TRBV9
CDR3 protein: CSVEGRGGETQYF; CDR3 DNA: TGCAGCGTTGAAGGCAGGGGTGGGGAGACCCAGTACTTC; D gene: NA; clone size: NA; J gene: TRBJ2-5; V gene: TRBV29-1
CDR3 protein: CASSLSGLAGVAKNIQYF; CDR3 DNA: TGTGCCAGCAGTTTAAGTGGACTAGCGGGAGTAGCCAAAAACATTCAGTACTTC; D gene: TRBD2; clone size: NA; J gene: TRBJ2-4; V gene: TRBV28
CDR3 protein: CASSLGQGNSGELFF; CDR3 DNA: TGTGCCAGCAGCTTGGGACAGGGGAATTCCGGGGAGCTGTTTTTT; D gene: TRBD1; clone size: NA; J gene: TRBJ2-2; V gene: TRBV7-9
CDR3 protein: CASTWEYLGALSSYNEQFF; CDR3 DNA: TGTGCCAGTACATGGGAGTATTTGGGGGCTCTTAGCTCCTACAATGAGCAGTTCTTC; D gene: NA; clone size: NA; J gene: TRBJ2-1; V gene: TRBV18
CDR3 protein: CASSPRGLDTEAFF; CDR3 DNA: TGTGCCAGCAGTCCCAGGGGGCTTGACACTGAAGCTTTCTTT; D gene: TRBD1; clone size: NA; J gene: TRBJ1-1; V gene: TRBV6-6
CDR3 protein: CASSLRAEDEKLFF; CDR3 DNA: TGTGCCAGCAGCTTAAGAGCGGAGGATGAAAAACTGTTTTTT; D gene: NA; clone size: NA; J gene: TRBJ1-4; V gene: TRBV6-6
CDR3 protein: CSVRGVAGGHKQYF; CDR3 DNA: TGCAGCGTGAGGGGGGTAGCGGGAGGGCATAAGCAGTACTTC; D gene: TRBD2; clone size: NA; J gene: TRBJ2-7; V gene: TRBV29-1
CDR3 protein: CASSLYTGVEQFF; CDR3 DNA: TGTGCCAGCAGTTTATATACGGGAGTCGAGCAGTTCTTC; D gene: NA; clone size: NA; J gene: TRBJ2-1; V gene: TRBV28
CDR3 protein: CASSEWGGFQPQHF; CDR3 DNA: TGTGCCAGCAGTGAATGGGGGGGGTTTCAGCCCCAGCATTTT; D gene: NA; clone size: NA; J gene: TRBJ1-5; V gene: TRBV2
CDR3 protein: CASSLRETQYF; CDR3 DNA: TGTGCCAGCAGTTTGAGAGAGACCCAGTACTTC; D gene: NA; clone size: NA; J gene: TRBJ2-5; V gene: TRBV28
CDR3 protein: CASSTGQTTNNEQFF; CDR3 DNA: TGTGCCAGTAGTACGGGACAAACGACCAACAATGAGCAGTTCTTC; D gene: NA; clone size: NA; J gene: TRBJ2-1; V gene: TRBV19
CDR3 protein: CASSLYPRGRWPGELFF; CDR3 DNA: TGTGCCAGCAGTTTGTACCCCAGGGGCCGGTGGCCCGGGGAGCTGTTTTTT; D gene: NA; clone size: NA; J gene: TRBJ2-2; V gene: TRBV28
CDR3 protein: CASSRRTSGGKNIQYF; CDR3 DNA: TGTGCCAGCAGCCGACGTACTAGCGGGGGGAAAAACATTCAGTACTTC; D gene: TRBD2; clone size: few; J gene: TRBJ2-4; V gene: TRBV2
CDR3 protein: CASRGTGVGNQPQHF; CDR3 DNA: TGCGCCAGCAGAGGGACAGGGGTAGGCAATCAGCCCCAGCATTTT; D gene: TRBD1; clone size: NA; J gene: TRBJ1-5; V gene: TRBV10-2
CDR3 protein: CLLEKGAEAFF; CDR3 DNA: TGCCTATTAGAAAAGGGGGCTGAAGCTTTCTTT; D gene: NA; clone size: NA; J gene: TRBJ1-1; V gene: TRBV29-1
CDR3 protein: CASSTTSGSYNEQFF; CDR3 DNA: TGTGCCAGCAGCACCACTAGCGGGTCCTACAATGAGCAGTTCTTC; D gene: TRBD2; clone size: NA; J gene: TRBJ2-1; V gene: TRBV7-2
CDR3 protein: CASSPKGEQPQHF; CDR3 DNA: TGTGCCAGCTCACCAAAGGGGGAACAGCCCCAGCATTTT; D gene: NA; clone size: NA; J gene: TRBJ1-5; V gene: TRBV18
CDR3 protein: CSVSNRGAGYGYTF; CDR3 DNA: TGCAGCGTTTCGAATCGGGGGGCGGGCTATGGCTACACCTTC; D gene: NA; clone size: once; J gene: TRBJ1-2; V gene: TRBV29-1
CDR3 protein: CASSTRTSGTGELFF; CDR3 DNA: TGTGCCAGTAGTACCCGGACTAGCGGCACCGGGGAGCTGTTTTTT; D gene: TRBD2; clone size: NA; J gene: TRBJ2-2; V gene: TRBV19
CDR3 protein: CAWSAGYEQFF; CDR3 DNA: TGTGCCTGGAGTGCGGGGTATGAGCAGTTCTTC; D gene: NA; clone size: NA; J gene: TRBJ2-1; V gene: TRBV30
CDR3 protein: CASSTRGRDGYTF; CDR3 DNA: TGTGCCAGCAGCACCAGGGGGCGGGATGGCTACACCTTC; D gene: TRBD1; clone size: NA; J gene: TRBJ1-2; V gene: TRBV7-9
CDR3 protein: CAIRGNRGTEAFF; CDR3 DNA: TGTGCCATCAGAGGGAATAGGGGCACTGAAGCTTTCTTT; D gene: NA; clone size: NA; J gene: TRBJ1-1; V gene: TRBV10-3
CDR3 protein: CASSPDTPPALFF; CDR3 DNA: TGCGCCAGCAGCCCCGACACGCCACCGGCCCTGTTTTTT; D gene: NA; clone size: NA; J gene: TRBJ1-4; V gene: TRBV5-1
CDR3 protein: CAISELRADTGELFF; CDR3 DNA: TGTGCCATCAGTGAGCTGCGGGCGGACACCGGGGAGCTGTTTTTT; D gene: NA; clone size: NA; J gene: TRBJ2-2; V gene: TRBV10-3
CDR3 protein: CSGLRGGNEQFF; CDR3 DNA: TGCAGCGGTTTACGGGGGGGCAATGAGCAGTTCTTC; D gene: TRBD2; clone size: few; J gene: TRBJ2-1; V gene: TRBV29-1
CDR3 protein: CASSPLRGDSGANVLTF; CDR3 DNA: TGTGCCAGCAGCCCCCTCCGAGGCGACTCTGGGGCCAACGTCCTGACTTTC; D gene: NA; clone size: NA; J gene: TRBJ2-6; V gene: TRBV11-2
CDR3 protein: CASSIRQGPYEQYF; CDR3 DNA: TGTGCCAGTAGTATCCGACAGGGTCCCTACGAGCAGTACTTC; D gene: TRBD1; clone size: NA; J gene: TRBJ2-7; V gene: TRBV19